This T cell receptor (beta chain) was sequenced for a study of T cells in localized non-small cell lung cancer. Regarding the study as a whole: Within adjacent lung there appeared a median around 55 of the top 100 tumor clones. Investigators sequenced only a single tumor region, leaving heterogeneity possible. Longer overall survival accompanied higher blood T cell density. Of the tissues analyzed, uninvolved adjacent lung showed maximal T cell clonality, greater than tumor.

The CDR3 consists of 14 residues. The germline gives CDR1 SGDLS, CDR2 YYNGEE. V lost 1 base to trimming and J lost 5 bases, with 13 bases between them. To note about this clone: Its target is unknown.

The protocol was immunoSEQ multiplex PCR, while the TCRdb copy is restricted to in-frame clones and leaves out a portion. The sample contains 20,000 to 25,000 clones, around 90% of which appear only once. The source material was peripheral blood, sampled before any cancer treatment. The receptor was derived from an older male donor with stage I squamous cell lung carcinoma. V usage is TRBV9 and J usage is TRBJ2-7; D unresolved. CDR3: CASSVQPGINEQYF. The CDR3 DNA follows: TGTGCCAGCAGCGTACAGCCAGGCATCAACGAGCAGTACTTC.